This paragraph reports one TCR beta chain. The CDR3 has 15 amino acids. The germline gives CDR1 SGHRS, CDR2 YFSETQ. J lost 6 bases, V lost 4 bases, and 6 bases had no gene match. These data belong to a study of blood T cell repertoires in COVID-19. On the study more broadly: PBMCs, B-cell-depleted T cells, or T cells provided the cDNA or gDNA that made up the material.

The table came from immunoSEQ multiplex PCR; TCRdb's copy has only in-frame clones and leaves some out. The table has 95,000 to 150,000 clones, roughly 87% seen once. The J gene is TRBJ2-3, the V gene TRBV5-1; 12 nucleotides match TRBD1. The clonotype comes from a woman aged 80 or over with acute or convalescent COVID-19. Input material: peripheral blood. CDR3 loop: CASSGGTGGFDTQYF. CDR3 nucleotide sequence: TGCGCCAGCAGCGGCGGGACAGGGGGCTTCGATACGCAGTATTTT.